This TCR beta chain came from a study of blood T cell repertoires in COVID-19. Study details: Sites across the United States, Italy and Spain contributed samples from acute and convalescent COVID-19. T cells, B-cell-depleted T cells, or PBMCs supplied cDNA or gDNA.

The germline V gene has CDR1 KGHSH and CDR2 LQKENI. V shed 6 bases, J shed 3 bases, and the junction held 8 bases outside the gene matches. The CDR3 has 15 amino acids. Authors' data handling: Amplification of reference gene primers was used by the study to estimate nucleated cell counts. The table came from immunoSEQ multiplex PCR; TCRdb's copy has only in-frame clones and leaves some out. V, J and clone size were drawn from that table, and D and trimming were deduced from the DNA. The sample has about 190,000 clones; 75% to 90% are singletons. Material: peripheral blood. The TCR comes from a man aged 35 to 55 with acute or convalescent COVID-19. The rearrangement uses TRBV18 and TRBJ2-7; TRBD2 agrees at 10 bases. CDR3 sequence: CASSPGTSAFYEQYF. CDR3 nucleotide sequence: TGTGCCAGCTCGCCCGGGACTAGCGCGTTCTACGAGCAGTACTTC.